The entry below describes one T cell receptor beta chain. This CDR3 is 13 amino acids long. V dropped 0 bases and J dropped 8 bases, with 13 bases sitting between them. Germline V gives CDR1 GTSNPN, CDR2 SVGIG (reference sequence). Generated by immunoSEQ multiplex PCR, the TCRdb table keeps only in-frame clones and is missing some. The sample holds hundreds of thousands of clones; approximately 97% are singletons and the top ten take less than 0.065%. The sample is drawn from a study of shared clonotypes between healthy human individuals. This TCR was sampled from a young woman in good health. What was sequenced was naive CD4+ T cells sorted from blood. Sample subset: CD45RA+ positively selected. This chain joins TRBV30 and TRBJ1-2; D is ambiguous. The CDR3 region is CAWSVYRVGGYTF. For the CDR3, the DNA is TGTGCCTGGAGTGTATATAGGGTTGGCGGCTACACCTTC.